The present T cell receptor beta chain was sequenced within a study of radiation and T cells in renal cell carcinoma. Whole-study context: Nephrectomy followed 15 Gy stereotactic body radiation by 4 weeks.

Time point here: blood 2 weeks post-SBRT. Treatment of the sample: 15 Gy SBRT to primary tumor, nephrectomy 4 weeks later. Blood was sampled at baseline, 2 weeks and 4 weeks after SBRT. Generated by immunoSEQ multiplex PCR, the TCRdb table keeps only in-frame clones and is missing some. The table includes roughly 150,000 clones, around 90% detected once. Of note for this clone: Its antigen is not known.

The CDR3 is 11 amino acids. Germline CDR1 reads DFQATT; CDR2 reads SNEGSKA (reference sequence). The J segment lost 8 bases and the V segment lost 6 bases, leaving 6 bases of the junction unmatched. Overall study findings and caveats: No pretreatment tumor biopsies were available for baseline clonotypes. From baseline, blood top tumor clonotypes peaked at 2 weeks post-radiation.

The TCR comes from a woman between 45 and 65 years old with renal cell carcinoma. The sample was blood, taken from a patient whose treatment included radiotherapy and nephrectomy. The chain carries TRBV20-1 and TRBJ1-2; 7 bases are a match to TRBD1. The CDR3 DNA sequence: TGCAGTGCCCGGCAGGGGGGCGGCTACACCTTC. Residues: CSARQGGGYTF.